A selection of T cell receptor beta chains follows, all from one sample in a study of T cell changes during pregnancy in multiple sclerosis. Generated by immunoSEQ multiplex PCR, the TCRdb table keeps only in-frame clones and is missing some. The sample has about 98,000 clones, about 91% seen once; the top ten hold approximately 2%. The sample here was peripheral blood, taken after pregnancy. The receptor source for this set is a female donor in good health, enrolled as a control in a pregnancy study. The CDR3 runs from the conserved cysteine through the conserved F or W. The D gene is left open where the match is weak. Only some rows state a clone size, as once, few, many or a class for expanded clones.

abundance,v_gene,j_gene,d_gene,CDR3aa,CDR3nt
NA,TRBV29-1,TRBJ2-7,NA,CSVSGEPPYEQYF,TGCAGCGTTTCAGGGGAGCCTCCCTACGAGCAGTACTTC
once,TRBV4-1,TRBJ2-1,TRBD2,CASSGLAGDNEQFF,TGCGCCAGCAGCGGACTAGCGGGGGACAATGAGCAGTTCTTC
once,TRBV5-6,TRBJ1-2,TRBD1,CASSLPAGGASGYTF,TGTGCCAGCAGCTTACCAGCAGGGGGCGCATCTGGCTACACCTTC
NA,TRBV12-2,TRBJ1-2,NA,CASRTRPPLRGGTFNYGYTF,TGTGCAAGTCGCACGCGCCCCCCCCTCAGAGGGGGCACTTTTAACTATGGCTACACCTTC
NA,TRBV5-1,TRBJ1-3,TRBD1,CASSSGTGGGNTIYF,TGCGCCAGCAGCTCAGGGACAGGGGGGGGAAACACCATATATTTT
NA,TRBV5-1,TRBJ1-1,NA,CASSPAKRTEAFF,TGCGCCAGCAGCCCCGCTAAACGCACTGAAGCTTTCTTT
NA,TRBV6-5,TRBJ1-1,NA,CAIKGPNTEAFF,TGTGCCATCAAGGGGCCGAACACTGAAGCTTTCTTT
NA,TRBV10-3,TRBJ2-7,TRBD2,CAISELAGRWAREQYF,TGTGCCATCAGTGAGCTAGCGGGACGTTGGGCTCGCGAGCAGTACTTC
once,TRBV11-2,TRBJ2-7,TRBD2,CASRPTSGYEQYF,TGTGCCAGCCGCCCGACTAGCGGGTACGAGCAGTACTTC
NA,TRBV6-5,TRBJ1-5,TRBD1,CASSVQGAGQPQHF,TGTGCCAGCAGTGTACAGGGGGCGGGTCAGCCCCAGCATTTT
NA,TRBV2,TRBJ2-7,TRBD1,CASRQFQGAREQYF,TGTGCCAGCAGGCAATTCCAGGGGGCGCGGGAGCAGTACTTC
NA,TRBV7-9,TRBJ2-2,NA,CASSLWPPEKTGELFF,TGTGCCAGCAGCTTGTGGCCCCCGGAGAAAACCGGGGAGCTGTTTTTT
NA,TRBV2,TRBJ2-1,TRBD2,CASRLAGGPSEQFF,TGTGCCAGCAGACTAGCGGGAGGGCCAAGTGAGCAGTTCTTC
NA,TRBV14,TRBJ1-2,NA,CASSQVFGQGNGYTF,TGTGCCAGCAGCCAAGTCTTTGGGCAGGGAAACGGCTACACCTTC
NA,TRBV7-2,TRBJ2-6,NA,CASSSDSSGANVLTF,TGTGCCAGCAGCTCCGACAGCTCTGGGGCCAACGTCCTGACTTTC
NA,TRBV7-9,TRBJ1-5,NA,CASSFTGSNQPQHF,TGTGCCAGCAGCTTTACGGGGAGCAATCAGCCCCAGCATTTT
NA,TRBV29-1,TRBJ2-3,TRBD2,CSVKLLAGTDTQYF,TGCAGCGTTAAATTACTAGCGGGCACAGATACGCAGTATTTT
NA,TRBV5-1,TRBJ2-1,NA,CASSGIEGNEQFF,TGCGCCAGCAGCGGGATAGAGGGCAATGAGCAGTTCTTC
NA,TRBV19,TRBJ2-5,NA,CASSTSGKETQYF,TGTGCCAGTAGTACCTCAGGGAAAGAGACCCAGTACTTC
NA,TRBV7-2,TRBJ2-1,TRBD1,CASSFHSRGRTGRQFF,TGTGCCAGCAGCTTCCACTCCCGGGGGCGGACAGGGCGGCAGTTCTTC
NA,TRBV2,TRBJ1-1,TRBD1,CASSAWQGAQTEAFF,TGTGCCAGCAGTGCGTGGCAGGGGGCGCAGACTGAAGCTTTCTTT
many,TRBV6-6,TRBJ2-7,TRBD2,CASSPGGGGRHRGEYF,TGTGCCAGCAGCCCGGGTGGCGGCGGGAGACATCGCGGGGAGTACTTC
NA,TRBV4-2,TRBJ2-5,TRBD2,CASSHGDSGVQETQYF,TGTGCCAGCAGCCACGGGGATAGCGGGGTTCAAGAGACCCAGTACTTC
NA,TRBV7-9,TRBJ1-1,NA,CASSLAGGAEAFF,TGTGCCAGCAGCTTAGCAGGGGGTGCTGAAGCTTTCTTT
NA,TRBV5-5,TRBJ1-5,NA,CASSLDPGKQPQHF,TGTGCCAGCAGCTTGGACCCGGGGAAACAGCCCCAGCATTTT
NA,TRBV6-5,TRBJ2-1,TRBD2,CASSSGSSYNEQFF,TGTGCCAGTTCTAGCGGGAGCTCCTACAATGAGCAGTTCTTC
NA,TRBV15,TRBJ1-1,NA,CATSRDPGTEAFF,TGTGCCACCAGCAGAGATCCGGGGACTGAAGCTTTCTTT
NA,TRBV30,TRBJ1-4,TRBD1,CAWSVWLGQANEKLFF,TGTGCCTGGAGTGTATGGTTAGGACAGGCCAATGAAAAACTGTTTTTT
NA,TRBV7-2,TRBJ2-1,NA,CASSPQGGSNEQFF,TGTGCCAGCAGCCCACAGGGCGGGAGCAATGAGCAGTTCTTC
NA,TRBV19,TRBJ2-7,NA,CASSSPAYEQYF,TGTGCCAGTAGTTCCCCGGCCTACGAGCAGTACTTC
once,TRBV7-9,TRBJ1-1,NA,CASSPQGRTEAFF,TGTGCCAGCAGCCCCCAGGGGCGGACTGAAGCTTTCTTT
NA,TRBV29-1,TRBJ1-1,TRBD1,CSVRRDSDTEAFF,TGCAGCGTTAGACGGGACAGCGACACTGAAGCTTTCTTT